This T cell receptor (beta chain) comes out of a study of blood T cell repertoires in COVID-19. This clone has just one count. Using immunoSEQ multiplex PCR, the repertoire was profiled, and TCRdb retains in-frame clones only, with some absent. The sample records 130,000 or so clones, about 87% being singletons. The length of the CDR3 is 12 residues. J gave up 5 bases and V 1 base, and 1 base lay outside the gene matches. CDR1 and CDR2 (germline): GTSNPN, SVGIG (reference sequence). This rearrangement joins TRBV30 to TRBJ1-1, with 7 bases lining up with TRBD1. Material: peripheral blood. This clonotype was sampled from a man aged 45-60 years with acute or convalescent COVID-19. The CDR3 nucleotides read TGTGCCTGGAGTGCAGGGGGAACTGAAGCTTTCTTT. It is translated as CAWSAGGTEAFF.